This TCR beta chain was sequenced during a study of low-dose radiotherapy and immunotherapy resistance in tumors. The V and J ends lost 2 bases and 6 bases respectively, with 14 bases between them. Looked up from germline, CDR1 is SNHLY and CDR2 is FYNNEI. This CDR3 is built from 14 residues. Many counts were recorded for this clonotype. As to time point: before trial treatment. Primers targeting TRAV and TRBV primed first-strand cDNA, covering alpha and beta chains. With a constant-region primer and a V-primer adapter, TCRs were subjected to around 18 PCR cycles of amplification. TCRdb reprocessed the reads with MiXCR, giving one entry per CDR3 protein. Of 80,000 to 90,000 distinct CDR3 sequences in the sample, roughly a sixth were seen once.

Specimen: PBMCs, collected before treatment. This chain links TRBV2 with TRBJ2-7; D is perhaps TRBD2 (5 bases). The TCR comes from a male donor with prostate cancer. The CDR3 region has the DNA TGTGCCAGCAGTGAACGGCCGGGATTTGGCGAGCAGTACTTC. Translating gives CASSERPGFGEQYF.